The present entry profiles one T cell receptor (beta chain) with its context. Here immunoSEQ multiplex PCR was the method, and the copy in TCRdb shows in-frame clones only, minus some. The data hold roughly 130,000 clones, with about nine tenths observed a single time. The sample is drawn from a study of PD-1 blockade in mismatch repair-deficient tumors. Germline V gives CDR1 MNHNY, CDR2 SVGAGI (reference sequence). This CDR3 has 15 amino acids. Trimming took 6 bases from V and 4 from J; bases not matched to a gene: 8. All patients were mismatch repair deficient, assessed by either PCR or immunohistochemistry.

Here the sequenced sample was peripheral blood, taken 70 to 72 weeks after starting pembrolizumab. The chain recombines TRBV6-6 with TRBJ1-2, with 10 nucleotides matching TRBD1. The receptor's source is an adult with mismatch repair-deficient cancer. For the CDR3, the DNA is TGTGCCAGCAGACGGGACAGGGGCGTCACCTATGGCTACACCTTC. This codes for CASRRDRGVTYGYTF.